The T cell receptor (beta chain) described here comes from a study of T cell responses to AZD1222 COVID-19 vaccine. Study-wide findings and caveats: The study found vaccine-associated CD4 TCRs spanning spike, dominant at 160-218 and 743-854.

Details on this clone: Its target is unknown.

Trimming left V 1 base short and J 10 bases short, with 16 bases between. Per germline, CDR1 SGHTA and CDR2 FQGNSA. The CDR3 contains 15 residues. Sequencing used immunoSEQ multiplex PCR; TCRdb keeps in-frame clones, though not all of them. This table holds tens of thousands of clones, 88% found once. Here the sequenced sample was peripheral blood, taken on day 0 of AZD1222 vaccination. The J gene is TRBJ1-4, the V gene TRBV7-2; D possibly corresponds to TRBD1 (6 bases). The TCR sequence derives from an adult in good health. CDR3 amino acids: CASSLDTGGGRKLFF. In DNA, the CDR3 is TGTGCCAGCAGCTTAGATACGGGAGGGGGTAGAAAACTGTTTTTT.